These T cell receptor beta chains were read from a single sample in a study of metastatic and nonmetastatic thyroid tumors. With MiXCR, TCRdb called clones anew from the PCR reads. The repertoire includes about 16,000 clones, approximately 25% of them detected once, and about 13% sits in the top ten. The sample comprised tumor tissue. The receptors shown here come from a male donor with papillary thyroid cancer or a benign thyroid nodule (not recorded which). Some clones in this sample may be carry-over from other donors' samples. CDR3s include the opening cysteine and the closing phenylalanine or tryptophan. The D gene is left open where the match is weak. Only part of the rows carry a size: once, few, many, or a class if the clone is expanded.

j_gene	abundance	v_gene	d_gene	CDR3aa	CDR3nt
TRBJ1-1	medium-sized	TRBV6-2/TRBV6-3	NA	CASSRDTEAFF	TGTGCCAGCAGCCGGGACACTGAAGCTTTCTTT
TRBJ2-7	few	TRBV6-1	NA	CASSRLSGFSYEQYF	TGTGCCAGCAGTCGGCTTAGCGGATTCTCCTACGAGCAGTACTTC
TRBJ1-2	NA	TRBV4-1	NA	CASSQDITRSYGYTF	TGCGCCAGCAGCCAAGATATCACACGCAGCTATGGCTACACCTTC
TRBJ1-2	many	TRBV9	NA	CASRTEPSGYTF	TGTGCCAGCAGGACGGAGCCCTCGGGCTACACCTTC
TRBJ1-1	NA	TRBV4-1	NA	CASSQDPNTEAFF	TGCGCCAGCAGCCAAGATCCGAACACTGAAGCTTTCTTT
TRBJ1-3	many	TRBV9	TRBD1	CASSPSDRGLNTIYF	TGTGCCAGCAGCCCCTCCGACAGGGGGCTTAACACCATATATTTT
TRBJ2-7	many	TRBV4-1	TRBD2	CASSQQREGYEQYF	TGCGCCAGCAGCCAACAGCGGGAGGGCTACGAGCAGTACTTC
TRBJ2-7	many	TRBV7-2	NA	CASSLDAASYEQYF	TGTGCCAGCAGCTTAGACGCGGCTTCCTACGAGCAGTACTTC
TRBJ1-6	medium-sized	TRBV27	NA	CASSPSGQGEKLQSLHF	TGTGCCAGCAGTCCTAGCGGGCAGGGAGAGAAACTTCAATCCCTCCACTTT
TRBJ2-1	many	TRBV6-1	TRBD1	CASSEQGAGNEQFF	TGTGCCAGCAGTGAGCAGGGGGCTGGCAATGAGCAGTTCTTC
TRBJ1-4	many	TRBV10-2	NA	CASSEEGLKLFF	TGCGCCAGCAGTGAAGAGGGTTTAAAACTGTTTTTT
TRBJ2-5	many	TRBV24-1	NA	CATSDSGPDGLETQYF	TGTGCCACCAGTGATTCGGGGCCAGACGGGTTGGAGACCCAGTACTTC
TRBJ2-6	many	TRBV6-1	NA	CASNRNAAGANVLTF	TGTGCCAGCAACCGAAACGCGGCGGGGGCCAACGTCCTGACTTTC
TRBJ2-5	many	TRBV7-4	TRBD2	CAASNRDTSGRLAAWGWAQYF	TGTGCCGCCTCAAATAGGGATACGAGCGGGAGACTTGCCGCGTGGGGTTGGGCCCAGTACTTC
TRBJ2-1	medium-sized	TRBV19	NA	CASSPYLADSYNEQFF	TGTGCCAGTAGTCCTTACTTAGCGGACTCCTACAATGAGCAGTTCTTC
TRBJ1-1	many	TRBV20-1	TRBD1	CSARVFTGQELRELSRSFF	TGCAGTGCTAGAGTGTTTACCGGACAGGAATTGAGGGAATTATCTCGGTCTTTCTTT
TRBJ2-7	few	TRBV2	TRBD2	CASLAEWTYEQYF	TGTGCCAGCCTAGCGGAGTGGACCTACGAGCAGTACTTC
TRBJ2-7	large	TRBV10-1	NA	CASSEGRNEQYF	TGCGCCAGCAGTGAGGGACGAAACGAGCAGTACTTC
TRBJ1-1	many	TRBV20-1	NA	CSASRTANTEAFF	TGCAGTGCTAGTCGGACGGCGAACACTGAAGCTTTCTTT
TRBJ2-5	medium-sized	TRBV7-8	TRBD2	CASSLLTSGGETQYF	TGTGCCAGCAGCTTGTTGACTAGCGGGGGAGAGACCCAGTACTTC
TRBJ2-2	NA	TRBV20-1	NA	CSATRGTGELFF	TGCAGTGCGACCAGGGGTACTGGGGAGCTGTTTTTT
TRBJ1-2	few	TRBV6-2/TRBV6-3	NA	CASSYGASGQGIWGYTF	TGTGCTAGCAGTTACGGAGCCTCTGGGCAGGGGATTTGGGGCTACACCTTC
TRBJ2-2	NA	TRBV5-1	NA	CASSLQGGYGTGELFF	TGCGCCAGCAGCTTACAGGGGGGGTATGGAACCGGGGAGCTGTTTTTT
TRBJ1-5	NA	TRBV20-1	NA	CSASLPETYSNQPQHF	TGCAGTGCCTCCCTTCCGGAGACATATAGCAATCAGCCCCAGCATTTT
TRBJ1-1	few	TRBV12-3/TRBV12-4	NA	CASSPAVNTEAFF	TGTGCCAGCAGTCCGGCAGTGAACACTGAAGCTTTCTTT
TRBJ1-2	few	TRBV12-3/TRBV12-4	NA	CASSTGMGGYVYTF	TGTGCCAGCAGTACAGGAATGGGTGGCTATGTCTACACCTTC
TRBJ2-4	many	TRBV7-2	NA	CASSLAAGRRAKNIQYF	TGTGCCAGCAGCTTAGCGGCGGGACGGAGGGCCAAAAACATTCAGTACTTC
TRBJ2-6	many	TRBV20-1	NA	CSARDLAEKGHSGANVLTF	TGCAGTGCTAGAGATCTGGCAGAAAAGGGGCACTCTGGGGCCAACGTCCTGACTTTC
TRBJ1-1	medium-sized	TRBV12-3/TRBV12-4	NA	CASSSFWNTEAFF	TGTGCCAGCAGTTCCTTTTGGAACACTGAAGCTTTCTTT